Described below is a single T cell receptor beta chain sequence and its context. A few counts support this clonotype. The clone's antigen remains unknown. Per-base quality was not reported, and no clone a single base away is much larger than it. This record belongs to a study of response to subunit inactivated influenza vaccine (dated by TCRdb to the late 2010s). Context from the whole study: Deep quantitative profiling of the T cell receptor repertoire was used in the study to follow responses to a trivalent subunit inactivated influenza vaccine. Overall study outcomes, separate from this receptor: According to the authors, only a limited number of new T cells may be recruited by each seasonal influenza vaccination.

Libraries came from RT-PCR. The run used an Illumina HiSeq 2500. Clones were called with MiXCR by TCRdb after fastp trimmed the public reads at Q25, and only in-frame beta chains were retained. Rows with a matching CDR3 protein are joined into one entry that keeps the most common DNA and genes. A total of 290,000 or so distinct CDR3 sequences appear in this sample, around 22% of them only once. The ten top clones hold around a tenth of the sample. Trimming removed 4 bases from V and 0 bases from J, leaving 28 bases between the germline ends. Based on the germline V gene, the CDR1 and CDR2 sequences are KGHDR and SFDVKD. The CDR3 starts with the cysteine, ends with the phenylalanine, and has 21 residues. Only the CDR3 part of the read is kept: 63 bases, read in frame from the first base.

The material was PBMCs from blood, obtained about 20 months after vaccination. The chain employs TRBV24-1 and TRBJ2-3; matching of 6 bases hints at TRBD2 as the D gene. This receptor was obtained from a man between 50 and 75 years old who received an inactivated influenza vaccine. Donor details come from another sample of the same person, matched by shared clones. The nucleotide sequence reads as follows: TGTGCCACCAGTGACCCCGACCTTTCAAGCGGGTCTACCCCTAGCACAGATACGCAGTATTTT. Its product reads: CATSDPDLSSGSTPSTDTQYF.